This entry features one T cell receptor beta chain sequence. As processed by the authors: Reference gene primer amplification gave nucleated cell count estimates. Using immunoSEQ multiplex PCR, the repertoire was profiled, and TCRdb retains in-frame clones only, with some absent. From that table come the V and J calls and clone size; the DNA was used to work out D and trimming. The data show some 200,000 clones, 84% seen once. This sample was included in a study of blood T cell repertoires in COVID-19. Across the study: Material from acute and convalescent COVID-19 was sourced from the United States, Italy and Spain. T cells, B-cell-depleted T cells, or PBMCs supplied cDNA or gDNA.

This CDR3 has 14 residues. From germline, CDR1 is MNHEY and CDR2 SVGAGI. Trimming cost V 6 bases and J 11 bases, with 22 bases left between them. The source is a woman aged 60-75 years who had recovered from COVID-19. The chain combines TRBV6-5 with TRBJ1-1, with D tentatively TRBD1 (5 bases). Sequenced sample: peripheral blood. CDR3 in DNA: TGTGCCAGCAGATTCCGCGGGGGGGGGTTTCGGGCTTTCTTT. Its translation is CASRFRGGGFRAFF.